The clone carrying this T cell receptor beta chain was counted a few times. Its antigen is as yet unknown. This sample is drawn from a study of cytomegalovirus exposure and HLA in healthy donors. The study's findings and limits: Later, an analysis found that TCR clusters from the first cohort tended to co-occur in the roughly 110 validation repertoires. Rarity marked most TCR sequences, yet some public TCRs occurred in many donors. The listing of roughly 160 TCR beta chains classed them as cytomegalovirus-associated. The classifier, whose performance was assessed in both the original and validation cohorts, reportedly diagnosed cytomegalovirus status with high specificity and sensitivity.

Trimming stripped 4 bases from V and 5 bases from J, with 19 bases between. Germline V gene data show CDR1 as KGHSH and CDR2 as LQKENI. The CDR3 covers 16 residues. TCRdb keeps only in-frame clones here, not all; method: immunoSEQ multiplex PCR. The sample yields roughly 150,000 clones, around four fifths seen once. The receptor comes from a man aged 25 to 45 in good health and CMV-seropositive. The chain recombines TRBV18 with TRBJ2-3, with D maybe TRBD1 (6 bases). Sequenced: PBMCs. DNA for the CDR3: TGTGCCAGCTCACTACTTGCAGGGGTAAGAAGAGATACGCAGTATTTT. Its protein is CASSLLAGVRRDTQYF.